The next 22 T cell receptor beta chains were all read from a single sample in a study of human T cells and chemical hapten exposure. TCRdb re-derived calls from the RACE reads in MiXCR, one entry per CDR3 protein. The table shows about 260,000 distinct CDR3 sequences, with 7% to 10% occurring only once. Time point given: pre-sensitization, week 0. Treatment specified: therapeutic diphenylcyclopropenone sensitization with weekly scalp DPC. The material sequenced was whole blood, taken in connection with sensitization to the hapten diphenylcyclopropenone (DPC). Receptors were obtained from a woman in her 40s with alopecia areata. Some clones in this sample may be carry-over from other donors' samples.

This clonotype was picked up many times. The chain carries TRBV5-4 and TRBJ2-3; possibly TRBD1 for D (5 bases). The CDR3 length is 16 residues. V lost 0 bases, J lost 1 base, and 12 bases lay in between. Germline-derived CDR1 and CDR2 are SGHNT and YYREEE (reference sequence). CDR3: CASSLDQAGRTDTQYF. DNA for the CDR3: TGTGCCAGCAGCTTGGATCAGGCAGGGCGCACAGATACGCAGTATTTT.

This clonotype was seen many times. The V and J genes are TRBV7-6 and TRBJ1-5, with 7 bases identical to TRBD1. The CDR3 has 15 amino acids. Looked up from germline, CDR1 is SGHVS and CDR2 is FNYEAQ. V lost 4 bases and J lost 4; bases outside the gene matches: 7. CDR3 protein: CASSSGDSLNQPQHF. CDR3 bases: TGTGCCAGCAGCTCCGGGGACAGCTTGAATCAGCCCCAGCATTTT. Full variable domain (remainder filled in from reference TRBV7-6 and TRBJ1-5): GAGVSQSPRYKVTKRGQDVALRCDPISGHVSLYWYRQALGQGPEFLTYFNYEAQQDKSGLPNDRFSAERPEGSISTLTIQRTEQRDSAMYRCASSSGDSLNQPQHFGDGTRLSIL.

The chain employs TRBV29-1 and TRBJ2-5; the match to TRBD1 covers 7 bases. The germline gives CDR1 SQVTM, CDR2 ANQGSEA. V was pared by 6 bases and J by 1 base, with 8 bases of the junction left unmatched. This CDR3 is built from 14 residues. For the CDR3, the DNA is TGCAGCGTCGTCGGGACAGCCACCCAAGAGACCCAGTACTTC. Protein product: CSVVGTATQETQYF.

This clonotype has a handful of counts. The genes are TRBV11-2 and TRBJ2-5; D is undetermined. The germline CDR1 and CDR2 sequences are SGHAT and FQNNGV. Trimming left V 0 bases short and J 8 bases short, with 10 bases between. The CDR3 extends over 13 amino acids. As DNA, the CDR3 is TGTGCCAGCAGCTTAGAGGCGGCTTCTACCCAGTACTTC. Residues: CASSLEAASTQYF.

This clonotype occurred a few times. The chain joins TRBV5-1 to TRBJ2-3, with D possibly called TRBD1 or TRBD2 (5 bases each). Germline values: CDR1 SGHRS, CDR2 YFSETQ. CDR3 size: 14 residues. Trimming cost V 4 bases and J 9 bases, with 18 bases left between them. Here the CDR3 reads CASSTGTGGRTQYF. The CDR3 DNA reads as TGCGCCAGCAGCACCGGGACGGGCGGAAGGACGCAGTATTTT.

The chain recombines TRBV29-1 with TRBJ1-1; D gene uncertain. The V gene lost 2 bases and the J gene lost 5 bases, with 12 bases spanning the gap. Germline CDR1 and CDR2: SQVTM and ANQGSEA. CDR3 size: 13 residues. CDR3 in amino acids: CSVETGGGTEAFF. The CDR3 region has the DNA TGCAGCGTTGAAACGGGAGGAGGTACTGAAGCTTTCTTT.

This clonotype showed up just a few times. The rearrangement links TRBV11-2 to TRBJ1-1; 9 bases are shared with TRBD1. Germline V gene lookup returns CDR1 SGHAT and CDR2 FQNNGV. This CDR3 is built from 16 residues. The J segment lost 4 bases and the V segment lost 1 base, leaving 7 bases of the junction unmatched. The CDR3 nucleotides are TGTGCCAGCAGCTTAGTCGCCGGGACAGGGTTCACTGAAGCTTTCTTT. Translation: CASSLVAGTGFTEAFF.

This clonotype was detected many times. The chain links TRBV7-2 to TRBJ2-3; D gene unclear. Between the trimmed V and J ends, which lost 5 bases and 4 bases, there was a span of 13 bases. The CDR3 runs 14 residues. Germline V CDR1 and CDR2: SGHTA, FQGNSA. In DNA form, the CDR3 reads TGTGCCAGCAGCAACCGAGGAGTCGCAGATACGCAGTATTTT. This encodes CASSNRGVADTQYF. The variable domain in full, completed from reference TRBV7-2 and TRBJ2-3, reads GAGVSQSPSNKVTEKGKDVELRCDPISGHTALYWYRQSLGQGLEFLIYFQGNSAPDKSGLPSDRFSAERTGGSVSTLTIQRTQQEDSAVYLCASSNRGVADTQYFGPGTRLTVL.

The CDR3 DNA reads as TGTGCCAGCAGCCAAGCAGGAGGGGTCACTGAAGCTTTCTTT. Translation gives CASSQAGGVTEAFF. J is TRBJ1-1 and V is TRBV3-1; perhaps TRBD1 as D (5 bases). Germline lookup yields CDR1 LGHDT and CDR2 YNNKEL (reference sequence). Trimming shortened V by 1 base and J by 4 bases, and 10 bases separated the two germline ends. The CDR3 extends over 14 amino acids.

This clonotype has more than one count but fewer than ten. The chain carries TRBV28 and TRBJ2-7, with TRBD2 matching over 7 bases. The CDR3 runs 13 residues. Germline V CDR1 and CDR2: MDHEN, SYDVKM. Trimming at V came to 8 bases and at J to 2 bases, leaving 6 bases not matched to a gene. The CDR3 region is CASRGVNTYEQYF. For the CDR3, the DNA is TGTGCCAGCCGGGGGGTAAACACCTACGAGCAGTACTTC.

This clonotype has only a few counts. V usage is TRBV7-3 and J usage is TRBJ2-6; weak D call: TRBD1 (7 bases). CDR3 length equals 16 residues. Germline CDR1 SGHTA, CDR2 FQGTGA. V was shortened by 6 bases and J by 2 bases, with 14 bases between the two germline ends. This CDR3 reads CASSIGGGPGANVLTF. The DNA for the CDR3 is TGTGCCAGCAGTATAGGAGGGGGCCCTGGGGCCAACGTCCTGACTTTC.

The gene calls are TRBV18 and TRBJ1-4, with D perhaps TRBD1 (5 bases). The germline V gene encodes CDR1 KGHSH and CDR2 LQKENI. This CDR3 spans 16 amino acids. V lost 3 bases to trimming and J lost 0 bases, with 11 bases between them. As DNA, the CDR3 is TGTGCCAGCTCACCTAGGACACCCGCAACTAATGAAAAACTGTTTTTT. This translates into CASSPRTPATNEKLFF.

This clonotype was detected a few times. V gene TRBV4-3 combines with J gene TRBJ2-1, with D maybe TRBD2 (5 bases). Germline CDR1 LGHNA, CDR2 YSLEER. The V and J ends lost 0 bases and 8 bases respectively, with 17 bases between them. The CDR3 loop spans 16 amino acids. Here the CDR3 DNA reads TGCGCCAGCAGCCAAGAGGAGTGGGAGCTCCGGGATGAGCAGTTCTTC. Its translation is CASSQEEWELRDEQFF.

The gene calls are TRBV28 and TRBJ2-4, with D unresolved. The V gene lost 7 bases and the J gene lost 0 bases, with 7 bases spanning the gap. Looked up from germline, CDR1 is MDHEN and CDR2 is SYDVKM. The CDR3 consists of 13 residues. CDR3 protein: CASTAEAKNIQYF. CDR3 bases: TGTGCCAGCACGGCAGAAGCCAAAAACATTCAGTACTTC.

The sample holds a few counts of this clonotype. The CDR3 nucleotides read TGTGCCAGCAGTGCTCGGCAGGTGGTCAGGACTGGGGCCAACGTCCTGACTTTC. The encoded protein is CASSARQVVRTGANVLTF. The chain is built from TRBV2 and TRBJ2-6; no reliable D call. Germline CDR1 is SNHLY and CDR2 is FYNNEI. V lost 4 bases and J 2 bases, leaving 18 bases between the germline ends. The CDR3 contains 18 residues. Using reference TRBV2 and TRBJ2-6 for the parts outside the CDR3, the full variable domain is EPEVTQTPSHQVTQMGQEVILRCVPISNHLYFYWYRQILGQKVEFLVSFYNNEISEKSEIFDDQFSVERPDGSNFTLKIRSTKLEDSAMYFCASSARQVVRTGANVLTFGAGSRLTVL.

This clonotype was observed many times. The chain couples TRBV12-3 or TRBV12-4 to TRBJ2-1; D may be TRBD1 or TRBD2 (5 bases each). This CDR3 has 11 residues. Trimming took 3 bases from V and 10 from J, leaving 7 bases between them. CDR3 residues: CASSFRDEQFF. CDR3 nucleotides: TGTGCCAGCAGTTTTCGGGACGAGCAGTTCTTC.

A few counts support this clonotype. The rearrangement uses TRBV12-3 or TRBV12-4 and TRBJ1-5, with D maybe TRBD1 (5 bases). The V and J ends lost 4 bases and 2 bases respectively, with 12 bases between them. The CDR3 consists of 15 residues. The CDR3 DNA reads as TGTGCCAGCAGTTCCTTGGGGCAGGGCAATCAGCCCCAGCATTTT. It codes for CASSSLGQGNQPQHF.

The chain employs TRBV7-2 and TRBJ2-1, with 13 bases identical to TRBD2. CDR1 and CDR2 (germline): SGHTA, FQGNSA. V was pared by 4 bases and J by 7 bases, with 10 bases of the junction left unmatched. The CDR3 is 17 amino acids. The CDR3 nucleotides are TGTGCCAGCAGCTCGCGAGGACTAGCGGGAGAGTGGAATGAGCAGTTCTTC. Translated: CASSSRGLAGEWNEQFF.

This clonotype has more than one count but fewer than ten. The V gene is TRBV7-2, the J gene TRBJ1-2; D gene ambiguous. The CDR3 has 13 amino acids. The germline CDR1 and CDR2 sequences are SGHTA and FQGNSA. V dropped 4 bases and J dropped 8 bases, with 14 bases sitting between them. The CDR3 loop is CASSSQTESGYTF. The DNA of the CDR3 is TGTGCCAGCAGCTCCCAGACCGAAAGCGGCTACACCTTC.

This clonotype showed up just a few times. The CDR3 nucleotides are TGCAGCGTCGCGGGGGATTACTCCTACGAGCAGTACTTC. Translation: CSVAGDYSYEQYF. V usage is TRBV29-1 and J usage is TRBJ2-7; 7 positions agree with TRBD2. The CDR3 is made up of 13 amino acids. Germline-derived CDR1 and CDR2 are SQVTM and ANQGSEA. The ends lost 6 bases at V and 0 bases at J; junction bases unmatched: 5.

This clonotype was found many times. The CDR3, as DNA: TGTGCCAGCAGCTTTGGGTCGGCTCAACTCTACGAGCAGTACTTC. It specifies CASSFGSAQLYEQYF. The rearrangement joins TRBV7-2 to TRBJ2-7; D is ambiguous. This CDR3 has 15 amino acids. Trimming took off 3 bases at V and 3 bases at J, with 15 bases between the two ends. Germline CDR1 and CDR2: SGHTA and FQGNSA. Variable domain in full (rest from reference TRBV7-2 and TRBJ2-7): GAGVSQSPSNKVTEKGKDVELRCDPISGHTALYWYRQSLGQGLEFLIYFQGNSAPDKSGLPSDRFSAERTGGSVSTLTIQRTQQEDSAVYLCASSFGSAQLYEQYFGPGTRLTVT.

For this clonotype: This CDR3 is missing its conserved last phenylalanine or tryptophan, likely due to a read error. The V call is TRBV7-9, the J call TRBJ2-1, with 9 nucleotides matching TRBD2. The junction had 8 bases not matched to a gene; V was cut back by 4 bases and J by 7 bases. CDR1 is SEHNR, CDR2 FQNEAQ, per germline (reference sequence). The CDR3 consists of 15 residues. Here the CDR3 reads CASSSVAGVTNEQFS. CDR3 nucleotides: TGTGCCAGCAGCTCCGTAGCGGGGGTGACGAATGAGCAGTTCTCC.